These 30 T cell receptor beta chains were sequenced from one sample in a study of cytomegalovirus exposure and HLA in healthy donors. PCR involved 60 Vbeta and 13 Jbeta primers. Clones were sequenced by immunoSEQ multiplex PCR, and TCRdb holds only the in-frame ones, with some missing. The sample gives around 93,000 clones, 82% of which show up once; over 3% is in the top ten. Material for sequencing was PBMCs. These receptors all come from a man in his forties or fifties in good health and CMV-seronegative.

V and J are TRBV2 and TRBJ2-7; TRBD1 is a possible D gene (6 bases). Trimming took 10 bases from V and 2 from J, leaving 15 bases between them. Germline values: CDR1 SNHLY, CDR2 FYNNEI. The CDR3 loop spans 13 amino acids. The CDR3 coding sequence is TGTGCCACCAAGACAGGTGCAACCTACGAGCAGTACTTC. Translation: CATKTGATYEQYF.

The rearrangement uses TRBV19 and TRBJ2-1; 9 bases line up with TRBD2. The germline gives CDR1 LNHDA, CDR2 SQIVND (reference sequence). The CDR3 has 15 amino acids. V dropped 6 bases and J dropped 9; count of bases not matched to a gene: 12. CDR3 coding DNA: TGTGCCAGTAGCTTACTAGCGGGTGGGGGGGGTGAGCAGTTCTTC. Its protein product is CASSLLAGGGGEQFF.

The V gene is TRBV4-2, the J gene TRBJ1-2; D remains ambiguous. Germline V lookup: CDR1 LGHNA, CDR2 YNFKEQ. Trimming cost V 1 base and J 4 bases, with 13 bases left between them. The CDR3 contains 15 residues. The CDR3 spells CASSQARASGYGYTF. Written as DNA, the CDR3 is TGTGCCAGCAGCCAAGCGCGGGCGTCAGGCTATGGCTACACCTTC.

CDR3 region: CAISETGEATDTQYF. CDR3 DNA sequence: TGTGCCATCAGTGAGACGGGAGAGGCCACAGATACGCAGTATTTT. The J gene is TRBJ2-3, the V gene TRBV10-3, with D maybe TRBD2 (6 bases). Germline-derived CDR1 and CDR2 are ENHRY and SYGVKD. The CDR3 spans 15 residues. Trimming left V 2 bases short and J 2 bases short, with 11 bases between.

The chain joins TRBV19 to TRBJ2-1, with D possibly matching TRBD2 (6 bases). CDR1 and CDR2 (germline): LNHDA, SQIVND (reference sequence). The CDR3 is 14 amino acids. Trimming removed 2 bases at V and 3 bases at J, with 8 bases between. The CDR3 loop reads CASSIPGDYNEQFF. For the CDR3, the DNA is TGTGCCAGTAGTATACCGGGAGACTACAATGAGCAGTTCTTC. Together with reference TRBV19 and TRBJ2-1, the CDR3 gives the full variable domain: DGGITQSPKYLFRKEGQNVTLSCEQNLNHDAMYWYRQDPGQGLRLIYYSQIVNDFQKGDIAEGYSVSREKKESFPLTVTSAQKNPTAFYLCASSIPGDYNEQFFGPGTRLTVL.

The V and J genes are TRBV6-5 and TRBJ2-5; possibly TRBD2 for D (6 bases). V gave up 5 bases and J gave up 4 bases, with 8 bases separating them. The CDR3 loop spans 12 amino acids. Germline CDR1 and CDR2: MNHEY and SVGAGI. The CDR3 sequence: CASSQGGETQYF. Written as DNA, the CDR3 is TGTGCCAGCAGTCAGGGAGGAGAGACCCAGTACTTC.

The CDR3: CASSLTGAPGGYTF. The CDR3 DNA sequence: TGTGCCAGCAGTTTAACGGGAGCTCCAGGCGGCTACACCTTC. The genes are TRBV28 and TRBJ1-2; no firm D call. The CDR3 loop spans 14 amino acids. With 2 bases removed from V and 8 bases from J, the gap between germline ends came to 15 bases. The germline gives CDR1 MDHEN, CDR2 SYDVKM.

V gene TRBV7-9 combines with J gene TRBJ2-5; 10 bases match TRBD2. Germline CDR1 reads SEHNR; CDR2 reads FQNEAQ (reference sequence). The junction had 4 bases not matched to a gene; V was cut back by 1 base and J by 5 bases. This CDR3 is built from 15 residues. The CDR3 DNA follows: TGTGCCAGCAGCTTAGGGCTAGCGGGAGTTGAGACCCAGTACTTC. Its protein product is CASSLGLAGVETQYF.

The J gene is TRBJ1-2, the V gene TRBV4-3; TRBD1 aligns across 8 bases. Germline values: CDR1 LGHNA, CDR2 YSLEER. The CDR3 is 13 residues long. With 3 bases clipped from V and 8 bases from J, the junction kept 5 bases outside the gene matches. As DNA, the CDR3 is TGCGCCAGCAGCCATGGACAGGGAGGCGGCTACACCTTC. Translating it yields CASSHGQGGGYTF.

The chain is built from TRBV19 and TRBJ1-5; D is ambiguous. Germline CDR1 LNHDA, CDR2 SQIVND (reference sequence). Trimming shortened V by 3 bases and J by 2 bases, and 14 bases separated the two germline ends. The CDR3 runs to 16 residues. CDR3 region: CASSIVGQRGNQPQHF. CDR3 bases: TGTGCCAGTAGTATTGTGGGTCAGCGGGGCAATCAGCCCCAGCATTTT.

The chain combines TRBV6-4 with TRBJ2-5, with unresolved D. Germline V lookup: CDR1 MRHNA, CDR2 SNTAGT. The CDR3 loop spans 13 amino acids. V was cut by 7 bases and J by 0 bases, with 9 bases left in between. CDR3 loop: CASTLQYQETQYF. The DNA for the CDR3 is TGTGCCAGCACCCTACAGTACCAAGAGACCCAGTACTTC.

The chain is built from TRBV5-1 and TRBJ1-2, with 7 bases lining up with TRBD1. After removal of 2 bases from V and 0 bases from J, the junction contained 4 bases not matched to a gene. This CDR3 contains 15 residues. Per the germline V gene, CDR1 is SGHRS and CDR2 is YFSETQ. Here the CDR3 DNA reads TGCGCCAGCAGCTTAGGGACAGAAGCTAACTATGGCTACACCTTC. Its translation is CASSLGTEANYGYTF.

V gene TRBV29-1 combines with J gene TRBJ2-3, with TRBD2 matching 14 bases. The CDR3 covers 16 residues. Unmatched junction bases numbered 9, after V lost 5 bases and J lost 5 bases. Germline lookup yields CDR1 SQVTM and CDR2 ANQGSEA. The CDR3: CSVPRVGTSGRDTQYF. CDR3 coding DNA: TGCAGCGTTCCCCGGGTAGGGACTAGCGGGAGAGATACGCAGTATTTT.

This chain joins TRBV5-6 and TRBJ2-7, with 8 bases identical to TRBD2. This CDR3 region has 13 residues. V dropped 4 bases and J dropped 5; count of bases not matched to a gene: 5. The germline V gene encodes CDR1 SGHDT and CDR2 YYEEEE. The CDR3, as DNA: TGTGCCAGCAGCCGGGGGACTAGTGACGAGCAGTACTTC. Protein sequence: CASSRGTSDEQYF.

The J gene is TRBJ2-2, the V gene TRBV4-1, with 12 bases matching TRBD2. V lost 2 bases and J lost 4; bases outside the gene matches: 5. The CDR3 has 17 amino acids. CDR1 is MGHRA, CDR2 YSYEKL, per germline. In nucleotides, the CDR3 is TGCGCCAGCAGCCAAATGACTAGCGGGAGCCGCACCGGGGAGCTGTTTTTT. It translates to CASSQMTSGSRTGELFF.

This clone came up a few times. The CDR3 region is CASSPRGTVNEKLFF. The CDR3 nucleotides are TGCGCCAGCAGCCCCAGGGGGACAGTGAATGAAAAACTGTTTTTT. The rearrangement uses TRBV5-1 and TRBJ1-4; 7 bases align to TRBD1. The CDR3 length is 15 residues. Germline CDR1 SGHRS, CDR2 YFSETQ. The trim removed 4 bases at V and 5 bases at J, leaving 8 bases unmatched.

The DNA for the CDR3 is TGTGCCAGCACGTTCGACAGGCCAGAGACCCAGTACTTC. Translation: CASTFDRPETQYF. The chain uses TRBV18 and TRBJ2-5; possibly TRBD1 for D (6 bases). Trimming pared 8 bases from V and 4 bases from J, leaving 14 bases between. Per the germline V gene, CDR1 is KGHSH and CDR2 is LQKENI. This CDR3 contains 13 residues.

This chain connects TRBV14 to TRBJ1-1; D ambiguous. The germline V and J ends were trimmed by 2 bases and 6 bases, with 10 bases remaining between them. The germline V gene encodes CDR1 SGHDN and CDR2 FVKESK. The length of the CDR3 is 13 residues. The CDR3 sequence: CASSQYAGAEAFF. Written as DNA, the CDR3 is TGTGCCAGCAGCCAATATGCGGGCGCTGAAGCTTTCTTT.

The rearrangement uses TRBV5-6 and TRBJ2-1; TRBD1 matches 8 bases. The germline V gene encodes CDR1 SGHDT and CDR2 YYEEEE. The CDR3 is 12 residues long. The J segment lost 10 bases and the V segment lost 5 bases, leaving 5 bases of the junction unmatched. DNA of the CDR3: TGTGCCAGCAGATTGACAGGGGTCGAGCAGTTCTTC. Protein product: CASRLTGVEQFF. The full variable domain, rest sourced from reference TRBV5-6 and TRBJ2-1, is DAGVTQSPTHLIKTRGQQVTLRCSPKSGHDTVSWYQQALGQGPQFIFQYYEEEERQRGNFPDRFSGHQFPNYSSELNVNALLLGDSALYLCASRLTGVEQFFGPGTRLTVL.

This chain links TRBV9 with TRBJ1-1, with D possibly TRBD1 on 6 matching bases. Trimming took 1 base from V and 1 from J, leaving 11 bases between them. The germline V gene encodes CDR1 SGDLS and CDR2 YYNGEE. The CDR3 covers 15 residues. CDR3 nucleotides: TGTGCCAGCAGCGTAAGGGGGACGCCGAACACTGAAGCTTTCTTT. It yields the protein CASSVRGTPNTEAFF.

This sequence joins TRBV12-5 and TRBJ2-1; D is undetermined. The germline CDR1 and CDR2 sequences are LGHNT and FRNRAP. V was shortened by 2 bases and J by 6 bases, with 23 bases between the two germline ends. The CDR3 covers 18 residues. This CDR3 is CASGLTPARQSAVNEQFF. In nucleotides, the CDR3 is TGTGCTAGTGGTTTGACCCCCGCGCGGCAGTCCGCCGTCAATGAGCAGTTCTTC.

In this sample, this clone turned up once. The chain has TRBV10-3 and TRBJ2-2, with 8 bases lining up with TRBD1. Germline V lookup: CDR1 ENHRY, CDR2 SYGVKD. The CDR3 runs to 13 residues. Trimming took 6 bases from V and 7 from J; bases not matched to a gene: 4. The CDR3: CAIRSGTGGELFF. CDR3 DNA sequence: TGTGCCATCAGATCCGGGACAGGCGGGGAGCTGTTTTTT.

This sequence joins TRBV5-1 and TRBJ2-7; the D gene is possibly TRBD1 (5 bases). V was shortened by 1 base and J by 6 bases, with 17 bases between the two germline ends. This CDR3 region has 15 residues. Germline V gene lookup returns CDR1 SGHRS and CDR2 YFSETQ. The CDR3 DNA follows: TGCGCCAGCAGCTTGACAGGCAGTACGACGGGCGAGCAGTACTTC. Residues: CASSLTGSTTGEQYF.

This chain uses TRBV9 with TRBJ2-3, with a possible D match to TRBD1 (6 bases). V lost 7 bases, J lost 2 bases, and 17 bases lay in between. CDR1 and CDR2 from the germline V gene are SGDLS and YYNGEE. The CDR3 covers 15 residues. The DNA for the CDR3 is TGTGCCAGCCGCAAACACCAGGGGATCACAGATACGCAGTATTTT. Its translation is CASRKHQGITDTQYF. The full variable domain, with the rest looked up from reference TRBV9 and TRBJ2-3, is DSGVTQTPKHLITATGQRVTLRCSPRSGDLSVYWYQQSLDQGLQFLIQYYNGEERAKGNILERFSAQQFPDLHSELNLSSLELGDSALYFCASRKHQGITDTQYFGPGTRLTVL.

The CDR3 reads CASQAANTGELFF. The CDR3, as DNA: TGTGCCAGCCAAGCCGCGAACACCGGGGAGCTGTTTTTT. This chain connects TRBV6-1 to TRBJ2-2; D remains unclear. The CDR3 has 13 residues. CDR1 and CDR2 (germline): MNHNS, SASEGT. Between the trimmed V and J ends, which lost 8 bases and 0 bases, there was a span of 7 bases.

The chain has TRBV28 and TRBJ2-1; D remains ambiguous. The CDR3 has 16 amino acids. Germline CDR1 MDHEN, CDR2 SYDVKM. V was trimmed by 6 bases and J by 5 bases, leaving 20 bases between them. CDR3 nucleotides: TGTGCCAGCAGACCTCACCCGTGGCCTTTCAACAATGAGCAGTTCTTC. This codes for CASRPHPWPFNNEQFF.

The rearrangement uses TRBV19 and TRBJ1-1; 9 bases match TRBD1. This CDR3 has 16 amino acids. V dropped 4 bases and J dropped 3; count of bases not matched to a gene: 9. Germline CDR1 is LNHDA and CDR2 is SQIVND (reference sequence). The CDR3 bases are TGTGCCAGTAGTACCCTCGGACAGGGGACGGACACTGAAGCTTTCTTT. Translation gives CASSTLGQGTDTEAFF.

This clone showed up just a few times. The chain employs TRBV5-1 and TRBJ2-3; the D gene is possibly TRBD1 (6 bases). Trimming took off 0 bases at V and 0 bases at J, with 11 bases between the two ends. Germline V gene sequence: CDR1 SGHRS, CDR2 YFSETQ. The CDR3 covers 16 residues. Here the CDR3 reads CASSLVGASSTDTQYF. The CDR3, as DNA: TGCGCCAGCAGCTTGGTGGGGGCATCTAGCACAGATACGCAGTATTTT.

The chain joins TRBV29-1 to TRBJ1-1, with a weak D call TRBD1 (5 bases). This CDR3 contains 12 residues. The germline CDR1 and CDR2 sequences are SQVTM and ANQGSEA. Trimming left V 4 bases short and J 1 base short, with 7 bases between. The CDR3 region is CSVGTGNTEAFF. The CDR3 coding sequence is TGCAGCGTTGGAACAGGGAACACTGAAGCTTTCTTT.

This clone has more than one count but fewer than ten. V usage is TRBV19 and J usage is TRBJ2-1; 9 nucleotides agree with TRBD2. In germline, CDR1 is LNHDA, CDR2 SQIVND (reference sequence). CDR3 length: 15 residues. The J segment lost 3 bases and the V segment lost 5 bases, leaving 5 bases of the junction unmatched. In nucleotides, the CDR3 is TGTGCCAGTAGTGCGACTAGCGGAAGCTACAATGAGCAGTTCTTC. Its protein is CASSATSGSYNEQFF. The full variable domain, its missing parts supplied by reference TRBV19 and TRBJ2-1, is DGGITQSPKYLFRKEGQNVTLSCEQNLNHDAMYWYRQDPGQGLRLIYYSQIVNDFQKGDIAEGYSVSREKKESFPLTVTSAQKNPTAFYLCASSATSGSYNEQFFGPGTRLTVL.